The TCR beta chain described here comes from a study of T cell repertoires in cytomegalovirus infection. About the study: Matching HLA type, along with CMV infection, was indicated by public TCR beta signatures. The study's findings and limits: HLA-C-restricted CMV clonotypes gave the most frequent clonotype in two of eight donors. Cumulated frequencies of public TCR beta families served to identify carriers of CMV plus the relevant HLA.

The germline gives CDR1 MNHEY, CDR2 SVGAGI. This CDR3 has 14 residues. V lost 5 bases and J lost 3; bases outside the gene matches: 4. TCRdb processed the reads anew with MiXCR; each CDR3 protein has one entry. Among about 460,000 distinct CDR3 sequences, around 11% were seen once, and the ten largest hold more than 8.5%. This clonotype was recorded many times. Its antigen is unidentified. This TCR derives from a human donor in good health (CMV status not recorded). Some clones in this sample may be carry-over from other donors' samples. Sequencing used PBMCs. The chain has TRBV6-5 and TRBJ2-7; 10 bases map to TRBD1. CDR3 nucleotides: TGTGCCAGCAGTAGGACAGGGGGAGACTACGAGCAGTACTTC. Its protein product is CASSRTGGDYEQYF.